This TCR beta chain appears in the sequencing data of a study of blood T cell repertoires in COVID-19. Overall study: T cells, B-cell-depleted T cells, or PBMCs provided the cDNA or gDNA that served as material.

There are 13 residues in the CDR3. Trimming removed 5 bases at V and 0 bases at J, with 8 bases between. Germline CDR1 reads MNHEY; CDR2 reads SVGEGT. Original data processing: Estimation of nucleated cell counts relied on the amplification of reference gene primers. Sequencing was performed with immunoSEQ multiplex PCR; in TCRdb, only in-frame clones are kept and a portion is missing. V, J and clone size are those of that table, while D and trimming were read from the DNA. The repertoire holds approximately 230,000 clones, nearly 90% seen once, with around 3% in the top ten. This clone was recorded a few times.

The sequence was obtained from a young man with active or convalescent COVID-19. The V call is TRBV6-2 or TRBV6-3, the J call TRBJ2-7; tentative D call: TRBD1 (6 bases). Sequenced: peripheral blood. Here the CDR3 DNA reads TGTGCCAGCAGTAACAGGGTCTCCTACGAGCAGTACTTC. Its translation is CASSNRVSYEQYF.